Listed below are T cell receptor beta chains from one sample, sequenced in a study of blood T cell repertoires in COVID-19. Assay used: immunoSEQ multiplex PCR; TCRdb lists only in-frame clones, some missing. This table has approximately 300,000 clones, roughly 91% appearing once. Sequencing was carried out using peripheral blood. These TCRs come from a woman aged 25 to 45 with COVID-19, enrolled during active disease. Both conserved end residues are part of each CDR3. The D gene is left open where the match is weak. A row's size may be missing; if present it is once, few, many or a size class.

v_call	d_call	clone_size	j_call	cdr3_nt	cdr3_aa
TRBV7-2	.	.	TRBJ2-5	TGTGCCAGCAGCTCCCCCCCGACAGACCAAGAGACCCAGTACTTC	CASSSPPTDQETQYF
TRBV11-3	.	.	TRBJ2-5	TGTGCCAGCAGCTCAGGGTTGGAGACCCAGTACTTC	CASSSGLETQYF
TRBV7-2	.	.	TRBJ1-2	TGTGCCAGCAGCGACCACGGGTACTATGGCTACACCTTC	CASSDHGYYGYTF
TRBV24-1	.	.	TRBJ1-2	TGTGCCACCAGTGACCGGCGGGGGTCCGGCTATGGCTACACCTTC	CATSDRRGSGYGYTF
TRBV19	TRBD1	.	TRBJ1-1	TGTGCCAGTCACACAGGGGGCAACACTGAAGCTTTCTTT	CASHTGGNTEAFF
TRBV6-5	.	.	TRBJ1-3	TGTGCCAGCAGAACCGGGTATGACTCTGGAAACACCATATATTTT	CASRTGYDSGNTIYF
TRBV5-6	.	.	TRBJ1-2	TGTGCCAGCAGCTTGCCCCGACACCCAACCCCCAATGGCTACACCTTC	CASSLPRHPTPNGYTF
TRBV9	TRBD1	.	TRBJ1-1	TGTGCCAGCAGCGTAGTCGGACAGGGGGTGAACACTGAAGCTTTCTTT	CASSVVGQGVNTEAFF
TRBV7-9	.	.	TRBJ2-3	TGTGCCAGCAGCTTAGGAGGACAGCCGTCAGATACGCAGTATTTT	CASSLGGQPSDTQYF
TRBV3-1/TRBV3-2	.	.	TRBJ1-4	TGTGCCAGCAGCCGCCGGGGGGGATTTAATGAAAAACTGTTTTTT	CASSRRGGFNEKLFF
TRBV7-3	.	.	TRBJ1-1	TGTGCCAGCAGCCTATCAGGGACTGAAGCTTTCTTT	CASSLSGTEAFF
TRBV7-8	.	.	TRBJ1-1	TGTGCCAGCAGCTCAAGGGAGGGGAACACTGAAGCTTTCTTT	CASSSREGNTEAFF
TRBV12-5	TRBD1	.	TRBJ2-7	TGTGCTAGTGGTTTGGTAAACAAGGACAGGGTTGATTCCTACGAGCAGTACTTC	CASGLVNKDRVDSYEQYF
TRBV5-6	.	.	TRBJ1-4	TGTGCCAGCAGCGCGGGGATGACGGGAGAAAAACTGTTTTTT	CASSAGMTGEKLFF
TRBV10-3	TRBD2	.	TRBJ2-5	TGTGCCATCAGTGATGGGACTACGGAGACCCAGTACTTC	CAISDGTTETQYF
TRBV15	TRBD1	.	TRBJ1-6	TGTGCCACCAGCAGAGATTCCCGCGACAGGGCGAATTCACCCCTCCACTTT	CATSRDSRDRANSPLHF
TRBV24-1	.	.	TRBJ1-2	TGTGCCACCGGGAGGGGGAACTATGGCTACACCTTC	CATGRGNYGYTF
TRBV28	.	.	TRBJ1-4	TGTGCCAGCAGTTTGATAAGGGGCCCCGACAGGGAAAAACTGTTTTTT	CASSLIRGPDREKLFF
TRBV7-9	.	.	TRBJ1-4	TGTGCCAGCAGCTGGTCCACCGAGGGTGAAAAACTGTTTTTT	CASSWSTEGEKLFF
TRBV19	.	.	TRBJ2-4	TGTGCCAGTAGTATGGGCGTGGGAGACGGCATTCAGTACTTC	CASSMGVGDGIQYF
TRBV3-1/TRBV3-2	TRBD1	.	TRBJ2-1	TGTGCCAGCAGCCTATATCCAGGGGGCGCTCTAAATGAGCAGTTCTTC	CASSLYPGGALNEQFF
TRBV7-2	.	.	TRBJ1-2	TGTGCCAGCAGCTTGGAGGGAGGTAGGAACTATGGCTACACCTTC	CASSLEGGRNYGYTF
TRBV5-6	.	.	TRBJ2-6	TGTGCCAGCAGCCTAGCCGGGGCTGGGGCCAACGTCCTGACTTTC	CASSLAGAGANVLTF
TRBV3-1/TRBV3-2	TRBD1	few	TRBJ1-5	TGTGCCAGCAGCTTTGGACAGGGATCAACAACCCAGCATTTT	CASSFGQGSTTQHF
TRBV5-1	.	.	TRBJ1-3	TGCGCCAGCAGCTTGCAGCGGTTGGACTCTGGAAACACCATATATTTT	CASSLQRLDSGNTIYF
TRBV6-5	.	.	TRBJ1-5	TGTGCCAGCAGATCCCAACAGGGTTTAGGTCAGCCCCAGCATTTT	CASRSQQGLGQPQHF